Included here is one TCR beta chain sequence, with context. The specificity of this receptor is unknown. Within one base of it there is no much larger clone, and no base qualities were kept. This specimen belongs to a study of Ad26.COV2.S vaccination and SARS-CoV-2 variants (dated by TCRdb to the early 2020s). Background on the whole study: Donors in the vaccine arm were drawn from COV1001, a multicentre, randomized, double-blind, placebo-controlled phase I-IIa trial testing Ad26.COV2.S in healthy adults. Ad26.COV2.S was administered intramuscularly at a dose of 5x10^10 or 1x10^11 viral particles, either as one shot or as two shots given 56 days apart. Participants in the trial were split at random into five groups of five each, receiving low-dose or high-dose Ad26.COV2.S once or twice, or else placebo on both occasions. The TCR-sequenced set comprised approximately 32 samples: some 20 Ad26.COV2.S vaccine recipients, 5 placebo recipients and 8 SARS-CoV-2 convalescent individuals. Blinding of investigators to trial group allocation was maintained during experiments and outcome assessment. Sequencing of the TCRbeta repertoire served to evaluate the specificity and breadth of SARS-CoV-2-reactive T cell receptors following Ad26.COV2.S vaccination.

The CDR3 contains 12 residues, cysteine and phenylalanine counted. This entry keeps only the CDR3 DNA: 36 bases, framed from base 1. Trimming costs V 3 bases and J 12 bases, and their ends lie 15 bases apart. The germline V gene yields MDHEN for CDR1 and SYDVKM for CDR2. General conclusions and limits of the study: Vaccine and placebo recipients had similar non-spike TCR breadth, a finding consistent with the vaccine containing only spike. The study was not powered for comparison of responses between vaccine doses or regimens. The authors noted that total T cell responses may have been underestimated by the TCR breadth and depth analyses. Substantial breadth of spike-specific CD8+ and CD4+ T cell responses was reported after vaccination. Ad26.COV2.S recipients had higher spike-specific TCR breadth than placebo recipients (P = 0.0014).

The immunoSEQ Assay was the method used to sequence TCRbeta CDR3 regions. After extraction, genomic DNA underwent amplification by bias-controlled multiplex PCR, followed by high-throughput sequencing. From the authors' description of their analysis: To quantify the absolute abundance of each unique TCRbeta CDR3 region, sequences were collapsed and filtered. Usable DNA was measured by amplifying reference genes present in all nucleated cells, and TCRbeta template counts were normalized to that usable DNA to estimate T cell fraction. Repertoire TCRs were annotated as SARS-CoV-2-specific by exact matching of V gene, CDR3 amino acid sequence and J gene to a known reactive TCR set. The reference SARS-CoV-2 TCR set came from MIRA and was filtered for enrichment in COVID-19-positive ImmuneCODE repertoires, removing public or cross-reactive TCRs. Based on the MIRA antigens, annotated TCRs were further analysed at the level of specific ORF or position within ORF. Breadth was defined as annotated unique rearrangements over total unique productive rearrangements; depth was the summed frequency of those rearrangements. TCR breadth was compared between groups using two-sided Wilcoxon rank-sum tests. TCRdb took this table from immuneACCESS and kept in-frame rearrangements with V and J called. Such tables lack part of the clones; where checked against another copy, unresolved V genes explain under half of the gap, and the rest is unexplained. D and trimming were read from the DNA, whereas the V and J calls and clone size are those reported in that table. This sample has 380,000 or so clones in its table, and about 88% of those were observed once. The top ten constitute around 11% of the sample.

The treatment or condition label of this sample denotes: roughly 20 received Ad26.COV2.S at low or high dose, single or two shots; several received placebo; per-sample allocation not given. For vaccine and placebo recipients, repertoires were sequenced using samples collected on day 63 after the first injection. Between 29 July and 7 August 2020, Cohort 1b enrolled some 25 adults aged 18-55 years at one site in Boston, USA. As a vaccine, Ad26.COV2.S was a replication-incompetent adenovirus type 26 vector that expressed a prefusion-stabilized SARS-CoV-2 spike protein derived from the original Wuhan strain.

This receptor was taken from a person aged 18-65 years who received the Ad26.COV2.S COVID-19 vaccine or a placebo. Recombination connected TRBV28 to TRBJ2-7, with the D gene call left open. Sequences were derived from peripheral blood, sampled in a trial of Ad26.COV2.S vaccine versus placebo. The CDR3 here reads CASSFRTRPRYF. The DNA is TGTGCCAGCAGTTTTCGAACTCGCCCCCGGTACTTC.